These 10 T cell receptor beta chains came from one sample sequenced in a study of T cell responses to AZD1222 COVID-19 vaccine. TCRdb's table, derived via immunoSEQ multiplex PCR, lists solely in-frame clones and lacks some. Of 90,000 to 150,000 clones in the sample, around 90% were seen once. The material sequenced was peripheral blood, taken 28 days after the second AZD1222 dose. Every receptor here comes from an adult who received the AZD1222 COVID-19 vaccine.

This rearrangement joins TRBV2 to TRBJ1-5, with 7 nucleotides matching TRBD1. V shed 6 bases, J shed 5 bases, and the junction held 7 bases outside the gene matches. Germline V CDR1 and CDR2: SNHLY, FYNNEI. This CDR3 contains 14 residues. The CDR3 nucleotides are TGTGCCAGCAGCGCAGGGGGGCGCGATCAGCCCCAGCATTTT. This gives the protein CASSAGGRDQPQHF.

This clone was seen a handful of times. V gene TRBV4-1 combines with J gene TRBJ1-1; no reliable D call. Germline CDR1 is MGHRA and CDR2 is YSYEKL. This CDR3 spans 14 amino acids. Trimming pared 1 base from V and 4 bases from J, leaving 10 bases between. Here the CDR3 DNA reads TGCGCCAGCAGCCAAGCGGCCCTGGGCACTGAAGCTTTCTTT. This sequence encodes CASSQAALGTEAFF.

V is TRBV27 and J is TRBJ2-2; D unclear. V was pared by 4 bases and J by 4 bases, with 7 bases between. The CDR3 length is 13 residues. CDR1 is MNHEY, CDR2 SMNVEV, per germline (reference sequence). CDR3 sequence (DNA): TGTGCCAGCAGTTCCGGACGCACCGGGGAGCTGTTTTTT. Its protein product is CASSSGRTGELFF.

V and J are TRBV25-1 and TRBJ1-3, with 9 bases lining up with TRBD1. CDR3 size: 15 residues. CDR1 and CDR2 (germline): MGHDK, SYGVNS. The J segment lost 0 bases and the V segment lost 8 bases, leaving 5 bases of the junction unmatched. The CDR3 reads CASGGQGLSGNTIYF. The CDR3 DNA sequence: TGTGCCAGCGGGGGACAGGGCCTCTCTGGAAACACCATATATTTT.

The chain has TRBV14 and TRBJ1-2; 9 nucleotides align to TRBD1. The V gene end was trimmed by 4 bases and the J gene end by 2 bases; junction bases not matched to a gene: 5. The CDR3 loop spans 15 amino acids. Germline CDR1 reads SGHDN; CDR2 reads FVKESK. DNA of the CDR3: TGTGCCAGCAGCCTCCGGGACAGGGTCAACTATGGCTACACCTTC. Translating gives CASSLRDRVNYGYTF.

Here the CDR3 reads CASSETRANTGELFF. CDR3 DNA: TGTGCCAGCAGCGAGACTAGGGCCAACACCGGGGAGCTGTTTTTT. The V call is TRBV7-3, the J call TRBJ2-2; D is perhaps TRBD2 (6 bases). CDR3 length: 15 amino acids. Trimming cost V 5 bases and J 2 bases, with 12 bases left between them. Germline CDR1 SGHTA, CDR2 FQGTGA.

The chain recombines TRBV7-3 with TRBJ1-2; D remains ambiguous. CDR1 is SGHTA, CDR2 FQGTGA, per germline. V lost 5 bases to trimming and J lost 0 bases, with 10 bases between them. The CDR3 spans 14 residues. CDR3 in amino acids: CASSPGLANYGYTF. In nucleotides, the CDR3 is TGTGCCAGCAGCCCCGGGCTCGCTAACTATGGCTACACCTTC.

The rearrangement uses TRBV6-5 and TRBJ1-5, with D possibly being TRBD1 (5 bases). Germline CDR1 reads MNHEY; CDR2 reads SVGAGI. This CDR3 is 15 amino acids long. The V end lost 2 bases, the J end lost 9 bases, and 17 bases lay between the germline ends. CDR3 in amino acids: CASSYTQGPTGPQHF. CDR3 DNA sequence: TGTGCCAGCAGTTACACCCAGGGACCGACCGGGCCCCAGCATTTT.

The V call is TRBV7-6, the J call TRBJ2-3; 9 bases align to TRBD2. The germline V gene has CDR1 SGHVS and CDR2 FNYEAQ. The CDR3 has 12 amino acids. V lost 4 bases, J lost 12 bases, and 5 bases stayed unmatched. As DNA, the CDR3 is TGTGCCAGCAGCTCCGCTAGCGGGGCTCAGTATTTT. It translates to CASSSASGAQYF.

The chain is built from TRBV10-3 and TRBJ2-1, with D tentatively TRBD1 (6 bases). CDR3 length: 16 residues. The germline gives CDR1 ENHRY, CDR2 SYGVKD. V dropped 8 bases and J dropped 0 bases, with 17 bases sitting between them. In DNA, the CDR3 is TGTGCCATCGCAGGCCGGGACATTCGCTCCTACAATGAGCAGTTCTTC. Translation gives CAIAGRDIRSYNEQFF.